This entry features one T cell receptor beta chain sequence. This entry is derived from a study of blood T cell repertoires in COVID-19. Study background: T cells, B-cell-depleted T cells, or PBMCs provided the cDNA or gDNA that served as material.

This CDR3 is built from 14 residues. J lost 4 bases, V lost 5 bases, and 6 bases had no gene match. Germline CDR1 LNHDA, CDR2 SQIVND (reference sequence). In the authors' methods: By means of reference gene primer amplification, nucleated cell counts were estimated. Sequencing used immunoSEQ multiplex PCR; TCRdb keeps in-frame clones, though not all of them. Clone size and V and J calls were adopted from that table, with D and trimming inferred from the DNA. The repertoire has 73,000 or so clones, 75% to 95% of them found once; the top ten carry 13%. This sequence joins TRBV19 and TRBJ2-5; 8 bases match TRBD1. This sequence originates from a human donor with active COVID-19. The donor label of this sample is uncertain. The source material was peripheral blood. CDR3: CASSSRGPGETQYF. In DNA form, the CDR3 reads TGTGCCAGTAGTTCCAGGGGGCCGGGAGAGACCCAGTACTTC.